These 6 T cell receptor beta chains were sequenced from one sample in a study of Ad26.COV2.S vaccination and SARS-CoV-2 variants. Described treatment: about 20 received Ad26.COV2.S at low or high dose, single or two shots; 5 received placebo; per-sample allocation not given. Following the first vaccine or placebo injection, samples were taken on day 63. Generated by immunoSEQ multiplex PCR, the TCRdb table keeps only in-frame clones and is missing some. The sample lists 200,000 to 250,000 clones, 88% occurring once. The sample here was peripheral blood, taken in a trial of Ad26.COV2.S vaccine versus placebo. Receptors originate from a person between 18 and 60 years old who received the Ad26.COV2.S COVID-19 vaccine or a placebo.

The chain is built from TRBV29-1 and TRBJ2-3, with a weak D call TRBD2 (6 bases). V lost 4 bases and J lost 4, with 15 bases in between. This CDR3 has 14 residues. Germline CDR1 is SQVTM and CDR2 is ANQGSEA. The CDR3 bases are TGCAGCGTTGGTGGGACTCATCTCGCAGATACGCAGTATTTT. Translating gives CSVGGTHLADTQYF.

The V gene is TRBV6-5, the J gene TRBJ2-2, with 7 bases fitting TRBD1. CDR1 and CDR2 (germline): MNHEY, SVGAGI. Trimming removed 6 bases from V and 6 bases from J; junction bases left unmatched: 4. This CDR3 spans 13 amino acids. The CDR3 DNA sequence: TGTGCCAGCAGGTCCACAGGGGCCGGGGAGCTGTTTTTT. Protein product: CASRSTGAGELFF.

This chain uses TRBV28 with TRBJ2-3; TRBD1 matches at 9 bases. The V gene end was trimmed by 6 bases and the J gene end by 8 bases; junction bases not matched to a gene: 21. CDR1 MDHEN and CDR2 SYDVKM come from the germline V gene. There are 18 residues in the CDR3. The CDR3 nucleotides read TGTGCCAGCAGGCCTCCGACGGGGACAGGGCCACCCTCAGGTACGCAGTATTTT. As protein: CASRPPTGTGPPSGTQYF.

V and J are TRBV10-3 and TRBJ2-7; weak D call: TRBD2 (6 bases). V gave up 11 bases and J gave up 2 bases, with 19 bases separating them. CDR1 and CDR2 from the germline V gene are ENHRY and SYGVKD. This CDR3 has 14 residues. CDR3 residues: CASAAAGRTYEQYF. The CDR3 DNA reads TGTGCCTCCGCCGCTGCAGGGAGGACCTACGAGCAGTACTTC.

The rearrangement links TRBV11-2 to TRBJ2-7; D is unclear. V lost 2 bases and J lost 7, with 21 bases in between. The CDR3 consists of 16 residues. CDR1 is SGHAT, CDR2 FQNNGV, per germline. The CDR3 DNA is TGTGCCAGCAGCTTATCGAGCGCTGGTTACTACGTGGAGCAGTACTTC. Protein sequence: CASSLSSAGYYVEQYF.

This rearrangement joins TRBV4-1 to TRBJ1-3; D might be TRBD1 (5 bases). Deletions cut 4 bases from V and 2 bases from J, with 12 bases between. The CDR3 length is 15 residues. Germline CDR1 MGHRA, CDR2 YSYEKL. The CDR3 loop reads CASSRRGGPGNTIYF. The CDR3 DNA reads TGCGCCAGCAGCCGAAGGGGAGGTCCTGGAAACACCATATATTTT.